This TCR beta chain was recorded in a study of shared clonotypes between healthy human individuals. On this clone itself: Its antigen is still unknown.

Profiling relied on immunoSEQ multiplex PCR, and the TCRdb table lists in-frame clones only, not all of them. The sample consists of about 2.2 million clones, 90% to 95% of them appearing once. CD45RO-negative, CCR7-positively selected cells formed the naive CD8 fraction, excluding terminally differentiated effector memory CD45RA+ cells. General study results and limits: Generation of non-shared clonotypes was less probable than generation of clonotypes shared by all four donors. In general, naive subsets displayed greater estimated richness than memory subsets did.

This CDR3 is 14 amino acids long. Germline-derived CDR1 and CDR2 are SEHNR and FQNEAQ (reference sequence). Trimming cost V 5 bases and J 1 base, with 11 bases left between them. The TCR comes from a man between 18 and 29 years old in good health. Some clones in this sample may be carry-over from other donors' samples. The rearrangement links TRBV7-9 to TRBJ2-5; D could derive from TRBD1 or TRBD2 (5 bases each). Sequencing was carried out using naive CD8+ T cells from PBMCs. The CDR3 protein is CASSIGAVQETQYF. CDR3 nucleotide sequence: TGTGCCAGCAGCATCGGGGCAGTCCAAGAGACCCAGTACTTC. Together with reference TRBV7-9 and TRBJ2-5, the CDR3 gives the full variable domain: DTGVSQNPRHKITKRGQNVTFRCDPISEHNRLYWYRQTLGQGPEFLTYFQNEAQLEKSRLLSDRFSAERPKGSFSTLEIQRTEQGDSAMYLCASSIGAVQETQYFGPGTRLLVL.